Each of the 31 T cell receptor beta chains below was sequenced from the same sample in a study of shared clonotypes between healthy human individuals. Data came from immunoSEQ multiplex PCR; TCRdb stores just in-frame clones and leaves some out. The data hold some 2,000,000 clones, with 90% to 97% observed a single time. Input material: naive CD4+ T cells sorted from blood. Subset specified: CD45RA+ positively selected. The receptors come from a man aged 18 to 29 in good health.

The chain recombines TRBV18 with TRBJ1-2; no firm D call. Trimming took 3 bases from V and 0 from J, leaving 11 bases between them. The germline V gene encodes CDR1 KGHSH and CDR2 LQKENI. CDR3 size: 15 residues. The CDR3 region is CASSPGGEANYGYTF. CDR3 coding DNA: TGTGCCAGCTCACCGGGCGGGGAAGCTAACTATGGCTACACCTTC.

Here the CDR3 DNA reads TGTGCCTGGAGTGTCTATTGGGTCGGGAGCAGACCGTCCTACGAGCAGTACTTC. Amino acid sequence: CAWSVYWVGSRPSYEQYF. V usage is TRBV30 and J usage is TRBJ2-7; maybe TRBD2 (6 bases). V gave up 0 bases and J gave up 1 base, with 22 bases separating them. The CDR3 sequence is 18 residues long. The germline V gene has CDR1 GTSNPN and CDR2 SVGIG (reference sequence).

This chain links TRBV6-1 with TRBJ1-5, with TRBD1 as a possible D gene (6 bases). Trimming left V 5 bases short and J 0 bases short, with 11 bases between. The germline CDR1 and CDR2 sequences are MNHNS and SASEGT. CDR3 size: 15 residues. CDR3 amino acids: CASSIRQDSNQPQHF. In DNA form, the CDR3 reads TGTGCCAGCAGTATCCGACAGGATAGCAATCAGCCCCAGCATTTT.

The V call is TRBV4-1, the J call TRBJ2-2, with D tentatively TRBD2 (6 bases). Germline loops: CDR1 MGHRA, CDR2 YSYEKL. This CDR3 region has 15 residues. Between the trimmed V and J ends, which lost 4 bases and 3 bases, there was a span of 12 bases. CDR3 sequence: CASSRGDSDTGELFF. Here the CDR3 DNA reads TGCGCCAGCAGCCGGGGGGACTCCGACACCGGGGAGCTGTTTTTT.

This chain joins TRBV7-2 and TRBJ2-4; TRBD2 might be the D (6 bases). The CDR3 contains 16 residues. Germline lookup yields CDR1 SGHTA and CDR2 FQGNSA. Trimming left V 5 bases short and J 0 bases short, with 14 bases between. This CDR3 reads CASSPLSGLAKNIQYF. CDR3 DNA sequence: TGTGCCAGCAGCCCTCTTAGCGGCCTAGCCAAAAACATTCAGTACTTC.

J is TRBJ2-2 and V is TRBV29-1; D remains ambiguous. Germline assignment: CDR1 SQVTM and CDR2 ANQGSEA. The CDR3 spans 12 residues. The CDR3 DNA is TGCAGTGGTGGTGGGATGACCGGGGAGCTGTTTTTT. As protein: CSGGGMTGELFF.

V is TRBV6-5 and J is TRBJ1-5; TRBD1 might be the D (5 bases). V lost 5 bases, J lost 4 bases, and 12 bases lay in between. Germline V gene data show CDR1 as MNHEY and CDR2 as SVGAGI. The length of the CDR3 is 14 residues. The CDR3 reads CASSAARVNQPQHF. CDR3 nucleotide sequence: TGTGCCAGCAGTGCGGCCAGGGTGAATCAGCCCCAGCATTTT.

Turning to this clone: The same CDR3 also results from other DNA sequences found in this sample. The rearrangement uses TRBV9 and TRBJ1-1; a weak D match, TRBD1 (5 bases). Germline assignment: CDR1 SGDLS and CDR2 YYNGEE. This CDR3 region has 13 residues. V was cut by 0 bases and J by 5 bases, with 8 bases left in between. CDR3: CASSVEGWTEAFF. CDR3 bases: TGTGCCAGCAGCGTAGAGGGGTGGACTGAAGCTTTCTTT.

The chain couples TRBV7-9 to TRBJ2-2, with D maybe TRBD1 (6 bases). V was clipped by 5 bases and J by 4 bases, with 14 bases between them. CDR1 is SEHNR and CDR2 is FQNEAQ in the germline V gene (reference sequence). The CDR3 has 15 amino acids. CDR3 coding DNA: TGTGCCAGCAGCATCAGGGGAGAGGGCACCGGGGAGCTGTTTTTT. Its translation is CASSIRGEGTGELFF.

The chain carries TRBV5-1 and TRBJ2-7; D gene ambiguous. Trimming pared 3 bases from V and 3 bases from J, leaving 13 bases between. This CDR3 has 14 residues. Germline V gene sequence: CDR1 SGHRS, CDR2 YFSETQ. CDR3 sequence reads: CASSSGDGRYEQYF. The DNA for the CDR3 is TGCGCCAGCAGCTCCGGAGACGGACGCTACGAGCAGTACTTC.

About this clone itself: Other DNA sequences in the sample encode the same CDR3. The chain employs TRBV7-2 and TRBJ2-2; no firm D call. Trimming pared 5 bases from V and 1 base from J, leaving 5 bases between. This CDR3 contains 13 residues. Germline V gene data show CDR1 as SGHTA and CDR2 as FQGNSA. The chain's CDR3 is CASSLMNTGELFF. CDR3 nucleotide sequence: TGTGCCAGCAGCCTGATGAACACCGGGGAGCTGTTTTTT. Full variable domain (outside the CDR3, taken from reference TRBV7-2 and TRBJ2-2): GAGVSQSPSNKVTEKGKDVELRCDPISGHTALYWYRQSLGQGLEFLIYFQGNSAPDKSGLPSDRFSAERTGGSVSTLTIQRTQQEDSAVYLCASSLMNTGELFFGEGSRLTVL.

This clone appeared a few times. The V gene is TRBV7-9, the J gene TRBJ1-1; D is uncertain. The CDR3 spans 14 residues. The V end was cut by 0 bases, the J end by 5 bases, with 10 bases between. The germline V gene encodes CDR1 SEHNR and CDR2 FQNEAQ (reference sequence). CDR3 DNA sequence: TGTGCCAGCAGCTTAGCGGAAGGGAGGACTGAAGCTTTCTTT. This sequence encodes CASSLAEGRTEAFF.

The chain joins TRBV4-3 to TRBJ2-2; TRBD2 matches 10 bases. CDR3 length: 17 residues. V was pared by 0 bases and J by 5 bases, with 6 bases of the junction left unmatched. The germline V gene has CDR1 LGHNA and CDR2 YSLEER. The CDR3 DNA reads as TGCGCCAGCAGCCAAGATCCAGCGGGAGGGCTAACCGGGGAGCTGTTTTTT. This gives the protein CASSQDPAGGLTGELFF.

The chain employs TRBV14 and TRBJ2-7, with a weak D call TRBD1 (6 bases). V was shortened by 4 bases and J by 0 bases, with 13 bases between the two germline ends. Germline CDR1 reads SGHDN; CDR2 reads FVKESK. This CDR3 has 15 amino acids. The CDR3 DNA reads TGTGCCAGCAGCCCAGGACAGCGTAACTCCTACGAGCAGTACTTC. This codes for CASSPGQRNSYEQYF.

This chain joins TRBV5-1 and TRBJ1-2, with D possibly being TRBD1 (5 bases). Germline V CDR1 and CDR2: SGHRS, YFSETQ. The ends were cut back, 4 bases at V and 7 bases at J, with 14 bases in the middle. There are 13 residues in the CDR3. CDR3 amino acids: CASSPDTTRGYTF. For the CDR3, the DNA is TGCGCCAGCAGCCCGGACACCACCCGTGGCTACACCTTC. The entire variable domain, with the rest obtained from reference TRBV5-1 and TRBJ1-2, is as follows: KAGVTQTPRYLIKTRGQQVTLSCSPISGHRSVSWYQQTPGQGLQFLFEYFSETQRNKGNFPGRFSGRQFSNSRSEMNVSTLELGDSALYLCASSPDTTRGYTFGSGTRLTVV.

This clone was recorded once. The genes are TRBV7-9 and TRBJ2-7; TRBD1 agrees at 7 bases. This CDR3 is built from 16 residues. CDR1 is SEHNR and CDR2 is FQNEAQ in the germline V gene (reference sequence). V was pared by 3 bases and J by 3 bases, with 11 bases of the junction left unmatched. As DNA, the CDR3 is TGTGCCAGCAGCTTCCCACCGGGACAGAGAATCTACGAGCAGTACTTC. As protein: CASSFPPGQRIYEQYF.

The chain uses TRBV30 and TRBJ2-5, with TRBD1 as a possible D gene (6 bases). With 7 bases removed from V and 4 bases from J, the gap between germline ends came to 25 bases. Germline values: CDR1 GTSNPN, CDR2 SVGIG (reference sequence). The CDR3 runs to 16 residues. CDR3 sequence: CAYSGRGPENRETQYF. In DNA form, the CDR3 reads TGTGCCTACAGTGGCAGGGGCCCCGAAAACCGAGAGACCCAGTACTTC.

The chain combines TRBV2 with TRBJ2-3; 13 nucleotides agree with TRBD2. This CDR3 region has 17 residues. Trimming at V came to 5 bases and at J to 3 bases, leaving 8 bases not matched to a gene. CDR1 and CDR2 from the germline V gene are SNHLY and FYNNEI. The DNA of the CDR3 is TGTGCCAGCAGTCTCCGACTAGCGGGGGGAGTAACAGATACGCAGTATTTT. Its translation is CASSLRLAGGVTDTQYF.

The V gene is TRBV4-1, the J gene TRBJ2-3; TRBD2 aligns across 11 bases. Germline CDR1 and CDR2: MGHRA and YSYEKL. The trim removed 1 base at V and 5 bases at J, leaving 8 bases unmatched. The CDR3 is made up of 17 amino acids. The CDR3 DNA reads as TGCGCCAGCAGCCAAGGTTTGCTAGCGGGAGGTGTAGATACGCAGTATTTT. It translates to CASSQGLLAGGVDTQYF.

The chain uses TRBV19 and TRBJ1-5, with TRBD1 as a possible D gene (6 bases). Trimming left V 5 bases short and J 7 bases short, with 12 bases between. Germline V lookup: CDR1 LNHDA, CDR2 SQIVND (reference sequence). This CDR3 contains 13 residues. CDR3 coding DNA: TGTGCCAGTAGTGGTACAGGGCCCCAGCCCCAGCATTTT. Its protein is CASSGTGPQPQHF.

Only a few counts were recorded for this clone. The rearrangement uses TRBV19 and TRBJ1-5, with D unresolved. CDR3 length: 13 residues. V lost 4 bases, J lost 3 bases, and 7 bases lay in between. Germline-derived CDR1 and CDR2 are LNHDA and SQIVND (reference sequence). Here the CDR3 DNA reads TGTGCCAGTAGTACGGGGTTCAATCAGCCCCAGCATTTT. Translating it yields CASSTGFNQPQHF. The full variable domain, completed using reference TRBV19 and TRBJ1-5, is DGGITQSPKYLFRKEGQNVTLSCEQNLNHDAMYWYRQDPGQGLRLIYYSQIVNDFQKGDIAEGYSVSREKKESFPLTVTSAQKNPTAFYLCASSTGFNQPQHFGDGTRLSIL.

This clone has just one count. The V call is TRBV7-9, the J call TRBJ1-5; D is unresolved. Trimming stripped 2 bases from V and 0 bases from J, with 8 bases between. The CDR3 contains 15 residues. Germline assignment: CDR1 SEHNR and CDR2 FQNEAQ (reference sequence). CDR3 coding DNA: TGTGCCAGCAGCTTATTTGGGGATAGCAATCAGCCCCAGCATTTT. As protein: CASSLFGDSNQPQHF.

The chain employs TRBV6-6 and TRBJ2-1, with a tentative D call TRBD1 (5 bases). This CDR3 has 14 amino acids. V lost 10 bases and J lost 5, with 18 bases in between. Looked up from germline, CDR1 is MNHNY and CDR2 is SVGAGI (reference sequence). DNA of the CDR3: TGTGCCACCTCGACAGATCTTCCGAACAATGAGCAGTTCTTC. It specifies CATSTDLPNNEQFF.

This clone was counted once. V is TRBV27 and J is TRBJ1-2, with TRBD1 matching 8 bases. Germline assignment: CDR1 MNHEY and CDR2 SMNVEV (reference sequence). The J segment lost 7 bases and the V segment lost 3 bases, leaving 1 base of the junction unmatched. CDR3 length: 12 residues. Here the CDR3 DNA reads TGTGCCAGCAGTTTTGGACAGGGTGGCTACACCTTC. It specifies CASSFGQGGYTF.

J is TRBJ1-1 and V is TRBV6-5; 7 bases match TRBD1. Trimming took 5 bases from V and 12 from J; bases not matched to a gene: 6. Germline CDR1 MNHEY, CDR2 SVGAGI. The CDR3 has 11 amino acids. This CDR3 is CASSRQGKTFF. CDR3 bases: TGTGCCAGCAGTCGACAGGGTAAGACTTTCTTT.

This sequence joins TRBV6-1 and TRBJ2-7; 9 nucleotides match TRBD2. Germline V gene lookup returns CDR1 MNHNS and CDR2 SASEGT. Trimming at V came to 8 bases and at J to 5 bases, leaving 10 bases not matched to a gene. This CDR3 contains 14 residues. The CDR3 region has the DNA TGTGCCAGCCGGCGGGGGGGCTCAACGAACGAGCAGTACTTC. Protein sequence: CASRRGGSTNEQYF.

This clone appeared once. The chain employs TRBV2 and TRBJ1-2; TRBD1 agrees at 8 bases. Germline V CDR1 and CDR2: SNHLY, FYNNEI. The CDR3 covers 12 residues. With 6 bases clipped from V and 13 bases from J, the junction kept 10 bases outside the gene matches. The CDR3 loop reads CASSPDRGVSTF. The CDR3, as DNA: TGTGCCAGCAGCCCCGACAGGGGAGTTTCCACCTTC.

Here the CDR3 DNA reads TGTGCCAGCAGCTTTCGAGACTCTGGGGCCAACGTCCTGACTTTC. This sequence encodes CASSFRDSGANVLTF. The chain employs TRBV5-6 and TRBJ2-6; D is unresolved. From germline, CDR1 is SGHDT and CDR2 YYEEEE. V lost 2 bases to trimming and J lost 0 bases, with 6 bases between them. CDR3 length: 15 amino acids.

J is TRBJ2-7 and V is TRBV2, with D perhaps being TRBD1 or TRBD2 (5 bases each). The CDR3 runs 16 residues. Trimming stripped 7 bases from V and 3 bases from J, with 22 bases between. Germline V gene data show CDR1 as SNHLY and CDR2 as FYNNEI. CDR3 DNA: TGTGCCAGCACCTCACCGGGGTGGGGGATGGTCTACGAGCAGTACTTC. As protein: CASTSPGWGMVYEQYF.

The V gene is TRBV9, the J gene TRBJ2-7, with D possibly matching TRBD1 (6 bases). Trimming took 3 bases from V and 0 from J, leaving 13 bases between them. This CDR3 region has 15 residues. The V gene's germline CDR1 is SGDLS and CDR2 YYNGEE. CDR3 amino acids: CASSAHGQTSYEQYF. As DNA, the CDR3 is TGTGCCAGCAGCGCCCATGGACAGACCTCCTACGAGCAGTACTTC.

A remark on this clone: The sample contains more than one DNA sequence encoding this CDR3. The J gene is TRBJ1-5, the V gene TRBV5-1; D call uncertain. The CDR3 extends over 13 amino acids. CDR1 and CDR2 from the germline V gene are SGHRS and YFSETQ. The V gene lost 3 bases and the J gene lost 5 bases, with 9 bases spanning the gap. The CDR3 spells CASSSGPDQPQHF. CDR3 DNA sequence: TGCGCCAGCAGCTCGGGCCCGGATCAGCCCCAGCATTTT. The whole variable domain, filled in from reference TRBV5-1 and TRBJ1-5, reads KAGVTQTPRYLIKTRGQQVTLSCSPISGHRSVSWYQQTPGQGLQFLFEYFSETQRNKGNFPGRFSGRQFSNSRSEMNVSTLELGDSALYLCASSSGPDQPQHFGDGTRLSIL.